The subject of this entry is one T cell receptor beta chain. Its specificity is not known. Using immunoSEQ multiplex PCR, the repertoire was profiled, and TCRdb retains in-frame clones only, with some absent. The profile shows tens of thousands of clones, 66% of them singletons. This specimen belongs to a study of monozygotic twins with cystic fibrosis. Per the germline V gene, CDR1 is SGHVS and CDR2 is FQNEAQ. The ends were cut back, 6 bases at V and 8 bases at J, with 16 bases in the middle. The CDR3 runs to 13 residues. Regarding the study as a whole: The repertoire was suggested to be naive-dominated, clonality median about 0.0094. Co-twins had the most similar V usage for 13 of 16 pairs, J for 8.

This TCR came from a girl aged 5-17 years with cystic fibrosis. V is TRBV7-8 and J is TRBJ1-2; a weak D match, TRBD1 (6 bases). The specimen sequenced was blood. CDR3 bases: TGTGCCAGCAGGCAACAACAGGGTCAAGGCTACACCTTC. Its protein product is CASRQQQGQGYTF.